The 25 T cell receptor beta chains reported below all come from one sample, sequenced in a study of cytomegalovirus exposure and HLA in healthy donors. A multiplex PCR was run with 60 Vbeta primers and 13 Jbeta primers. The data were produced by immunoSEQ multiplex PCR, yet TCRdb's version contains in-frame clones alone and is incomplete. The sample yields some 140,000 clones, nearly 80% seen once. Sequenced material: PBMCs. These receptor sequences come from a man aged 30-40 years in good health and CMV-seropositive.

The chain recombines TRBV7-2 with TRBJ2-1; the match to TRBD2 covers 13 bases. After removal of 4 bases from V and 7 bases from J, the junction contained 7 bases not matched to a gene. The CDR3 has 16 residues. The germline gives CDR1 SGHTA, CDR2 FQGNSA. CDR3 bases: TGTGCCAGCAGCTCCTGGACTAGCGGGAGAGATAATGAGCAGTTCTTC. This translates into CASSSWTSGRDNEQFF.

This chain links TRBV5-6 with TRBJ2-1; 9 positions match TRBD1. The V and J ends lost 3 bases and 5 bases, in that order; junction bases with no gene match: 6. The germline V gene has CDR1 SGHDT and CDR2 YYEEEE. The CDR3 runs 15 residues. Written as DNA, the CDR3 is TGTGCCAGCAGCTGGGGACAGGGAGAGAACAATGAGCAGTTCTTC. Amino acids: CASSWGQGENNEQFF.

This chain uses TRBV4-2 with TRBJ1-2, with D uncertain. V was cut by 1 base and J by 3 bases, with 18 bases left in between. This CDR3 is built from 17 residues. The germline CDR1 and CDR2 sequences are LGHNA and YNFKEQ. CDR3 loop: CASSQVGLTNLDYGYTF. DNA of the CDR3: TGTGCCAGCAGCCAAGTAGGATTAACTAACCTCGACTATGGCTACACCTTC.

This chain links TRBV6-5 with TRBJ2-5, with a possible D match to TRBD2 (5 bases). Trimming stripped 6 bases from V and 1 base from J, with 15 bases between. Germline values: CDR1 MNHEY, CDR2 SVGAGI. CDR3 length: 15 residues. The CDR3 loop is CASSPEDGIQETQYF. For the CDR3, the DNA is TGTGCCAGCAGCCCGGAGGATGGGATCCAAGAGACCCAGTACTTC.

The rearrangement links TRBV7-9 to TRBJ1-2, with no clear D. Trimming pared 0 bases from V and 8 bases from J, leaving 7 bases between. CDR3 length: 12 residues. Germline CDR1 SEHNR, CDR2 FQNEAQ (reference sequence). The CDR3 DNA is TGTGCCAGCAGCTTAGCCGGGAACGGCTACACCTTC. Translated, it gives CASSLAGNGYTF.

The V gene is TRBV5-6, the J gene TRBJ2-4, with TRBD1 as a possible D gene (5 bases). CDR1 is SGHDT and CDR2 is YYEEEE in the germline V gene. The V gene lost 1 base and the J gene lost 3 bases, with 20 bases spanning the gap. The CDR3 has 18 residues. Here the CDR3 DNA reads TGTGCCAGCAGCTTGTGGGGCGACCGGGCATCGGGCAAAAACATTCAGTACTTC. Encoded protein: CASSLWGDRASGKNIQYF.

This chain connects TRBV29-1 to TRBJ1-1; 9 nucleotides match TRBD1. This CDR3 is built from 13 residues. The V segment lost 6 bases and the J segment 2 bases; nucleotides outside the gene matches: 4. The germline V gene has CDR1 SQVTM and CDR2 ANQGSEA. The CDR3 coding sequence is TGCAGCGTGCGGGACAGGGATAACACTGAAGCTTTCTTT. Encoded protein: CSVRDRDNTEAFF.

A few counts support this clone. The rearrangement joins TRBV2 to TRBJ2-5, with D unclear. In germline, CDR1 is SNHLY, CDR2 FYNNEI. The CDR3 is 16 amino acids. With 3 bases removed from V and 0 bases from J, the gap between germline ends came to 14 bases. Written as DNA, the CDR3 is TGTGCCAGCAGTGATTTTCTGGCAGGCAACCAAGAGACCCAGTACTTC. Amino acid sequence: CASSDFLAGNQETQYF.

The J gene is TRBJ2-1, the V gene TRBV7-3; D possibly corresponds to TRBD2 (6 bases). Germline assignment: CDR1 SGHTA and CDR2 FQGTGA. V was shortened by 3 bases and J by 6 bases, with 15 bases between the two germline ends. This CDR3 contains 15 residues. The CDR3 DNA reads as TGTGCCAGCAGCTTCACCGGGACTTACTCCAATGAGCAGTTCTTC. It specifies CASSFTGTYSNEQFF.

The chain joins TRBV11-2 to TRBJ2-5, with 8 bases fitting TRBD2. Trimming removed 2 bases from V and 2 bases from J; junction bases left unmatched: 10. Germline V gene sequence: CDR1 SGHAT, CDR2 FQNNGV. The CDR3 extends over 17 amino acids. The DNA for the CDR3 is TGTGCCAGCAGCTTATTTGGTAGCGGGACGAAGCAAGAGACCCAGTACTTC. Encoded protein: CASSLFGSGTKQETQYF.

The chain is built from TRBV5-4 and TRBJ2-1; D may be TRBD2 (5 bases). The germline V gene encodes CDR1 SGHNT and CDR2 YYREEE (reference sequence). This CDR3 contains 12 residues. The V end lost 2 bases, the J end lost 12 bases, and 12 bases lay between the germline ends. DNA for the CDR3: TGTGCCAGCAGCTTAGTCGGGGTTGGGCAGTTCTTC. Translating gives CASSLVGVGQFF. Together with reference TRBV5-4 and TRBJ2-1, the CDR3 gives the full variable domain: ETGVTQSPTHLIKTRGQQVTLRCSSQSGHNTVSWYQQALGQGPQFIFQYYREEENGRGNFPPRFSGLQFPNYSSELNVNALELDDSALYLCASSLVGVGQFFGPGTRLTVL.

The chain couples TRBV21-1 to TRBJ2-1; the D call TRBD2 from the table was never checked on the DNA. TRBV21-1 corresponds to a pseudogene. This CDR3 comprises 20 residues. This CDR3 reads CASSKALSAGGQNPYNEQFF. CDR3 sequence (DNA): TGTGCCAGCAGCAAAGCGCTTTCGGCGGGAGGGCAAAACCCATACAATGAGCAGTTCTTC.

In this sample, this clone turned up a few times. Other DNA sequences in the sample encode the same CDR3. This chain joins TRBV27 and TRBJ2-1; D is unresolved. Per the germline V gene, CDR1 is MNHEY and CDR2 is SMNVEV (reference sequence). Between the trimmed V and J ends, which lost 5 bases and 3 bases, there was a span of 5 bases. This CDR3 is built from 12 residues. CDR3 bases: TGTGCCAGCAGTCCGCGCTACAATGAGCAGTTCTTC. Translation gives CASSPRYNEQFF.

V usage is TRBV19 and J usage is TRBJ2-5; possibly TRBD2 for D (5 bases). V was pared by 7 bases and J by 4 bases, with 16 bases between. Germline V gene lookup returns CDR1 LNHDA and CDR2 SQIVND (reference sequence). CDR3 length equals 14 residues. CDR3 DNA sequence: TGTGCCAGTACCACGGGAACATTTTCAGAGACCCAGTACTTC. Translated, it gives CASTTGTFSETQYF.

The rearrangement links TRBV6-1 to TRBJ1-2; D is undetermined. CDR1 and CDR2 (germline): MNHNS, SASEGT. The CDR3 runs 16 residues. V lost 1 base, J lost 1 base, and 13 bases lay in between. CDR3 region: CASSEGIGLSNYGYTF. The CDR3 bases are TGTGCCAGCAGTGAAGGAATCGGACTTAGTAACTATGGCTACACCTTC.

The rearrangement joins TRBV11-2 to TRBJ1-2, with D possibly being TRBD1 (5 bases). The ends were cut back, 3 bases at V and 1 base at J, with 9 bases in the middle. From germline, CDR1 is SGHAT and CDR2 FQNNGV. CDR3 size: 14 residues. The CDR3 bases are TGTGCCAGCAGCTTGTCCAGGGTTAACTATGGCTACACCTTC. Translated, it gives CASSLSRVNYGYTF.

The chain carries TRBV5-4 and TRBJ2-1; no clear D gene. The germline CDR1 and CDR2 sequences are SGHNT and YYREEE (reference sequence). The V end lost 1 base, the J end lost 1 base, and 9 bases lay between the germline ends. The CDR3 extends over 15 amino acids. CDR3 residues: CASSLYTVSYNEQFF. Written as DNA, the CDR3 is TGTGCCAGCAGCTTGTACACCGTGTCCTACAATGAGCAGTTCTTC.

V usage is TRBV7-2 and J usage is TRBJ1-2; TRBD1 is a possible D gene (6 bases). Per germline, CDR1 SGHTA and CDR2 FQGNSA. V was cut by 4 bases and J by 0 bases, with 6 bases left in between. The CDR3 is 13 amino acids. In nucleotides, the CDR3 is TGTGCCAGCAGCTGGACAGCTAACTATGGCTACACCTTC. Residues: CASSWTANYGYTF.

V usage is TRBV5-1 and J usage is TRBJ2-1, with 10 bases aligning to TRBD2. The CDR3 is 12 residues long. Germline V gene data show CDR1 as SGHRS and CDR2 as YFSETQ. The junction had 3 bases not matched to a gene; V was cut back by 4 bases and J by 11 bases. The CDR3 coding sequence is TGCGCCAGCAGCACCACTAGCGGGAAGCAGTTCTTC. Protein: CASSTTSGKQFF.

This clone was seen a single time. The chain employs TRBV19 and TRBJ2-7, with D perhaps matching TRBD1 (5 bases). V was trimmed by 6 bases and J by 7 bases, leaving 16 bases between them. CDR3 length equals 13 residues. Per germline, CDR1 LNHDA and CDR2 SQIVND (reference sequence). The CDR3 nucleotides read TGTGCCAGTAGCGCTGGAGACAGAGAAGAGCAGTACTTC. It encodes CASSAGDREEQYF.

This clone was observed a few times. This rearrangement joins TRBV7-8 to TRBJ2-2; 10 nucleotides agree with TRBD2. CDR1 and CDR2 from the germline V gene are SGHVS and FQNEAQ. The CDR3 length is 17 residues. The junction had 6 bases not matched to a gene; V was cut back by 4 bases and J by 1 base. CDR3 in amino acids: CASSSWTSGRNTGELFF. The CDR3, as DNA: TGTGCCAGCAGCTCCTGGACTAGCGGCAGGAACACCGGGGAGCTGTTTTTT.

V gene TRBV5-8 combines with J gene TRBJ2-7; 12 positions agree with TRBD2. Per the germline V gene, CDR1 is SGHTS and CDR2 is YDEGEE. The CDR3 is 16 amino acids. J lost 7 bases, V lost 3 bases, and 11 bases had no gene match. CDR3 protein: CASSYRTSGTGREQYF. Here the CDR3 DNA reads TGTGCCAGCAGCTACAGGACTAGCGGGACGGGGAGGGAGCAGTACTTC. Complete variable domain (other parts from reference TRBV5-8 and TRBJ2-7): EAGVTQSPTHLIKTRGQQATLRCSPISGHTSVYWYQQALGLGLQFLLWYDEGEERNRGNFPPRFSGRQFPNYSSELNVNALELEDSALYLCASSYRTSGTGREQYFGPGTRLTVT.

This clone was seen just once. The V call is TRBV2, the J call TRBJ1-5; D unresolved. This CDR3 spans 13 amino acids. CDR1 SNHLY and CDR2 FYNNEI come from the germline V gene. V lost 7 bases and J lost 7, with 14 bases in between. The DNA for the CDR3 is TGTGCCAGCACTCGGGAGGGAGGCCAGCCCCAGCATTTT. Amino acid sequence: CASTREGGQPQHF.

Only a few counts were recorded for this clone. This chain links TRBV7-6 with TRBJ2-1, with 7 bases that match TRBD2. Germline-derived CDR1 and CDR2 are SGHVS and FNYEAQ. The V gene end was trimmed by 5 bases and the J gene end by 7 bases; junction bases not matched to a gene: 11. The CDR3 contains 15 residues. CDR3 sequence reads: CASSPGETSRNEQFF. CDR3 sequence (DNA): TGTGCCAGCAGCCCTGGAGAGACTAGCCGGAATGAGCAGTTCTTC.

V gene TRBV11-2 combines with J gene TRBJ2-7; 10 nucleotides line up with TRBD2. With V trimmed by 3 bases and J by 3 bases, 5 bases remained unmatched. The CDR3 is made up of 15 amino acids. Germline V gives CDR1 SGHAT, CDR2 FQNNGV. For the CDR3, the DNA is TGTGCCAGCAGCTTTAGCGGGGGGAGTGACTACGAGCAGTACTTC. It specifies CASSFSGGSDYEQYF. The full variable domain, its missing parts supplied by reference TRBV11-2 and TRBJ2-7, is EAGVAQSPRYKIIEKRQSVAFWCNPISGHATLYWYQQILGQGPKLLIQFQNNGVVDDSQLPKDRFSAERLKGVDSTLKIQPAKLEDSAVYLCASSFSGGSDYEQYFGPGTRLTVT.